Shown below are 30 T cell receptor beta chains from a single sample sequenced in a study of T-cell reconstitution after alpha-beta-depleted transplantation in children (dated by TCRdb to 2015 to 2016). Libraries came from PCR. Instrument on record: Illumina HiSeq 2500. TCR libraries were prepared with molecular barcoding, using unique molecular identifiers to normalize TCRbeta repertoire quantification. The public reads were reanalyzed by TCRdb: fastp trimming at Q25, MiXCR alignment, in-frame beta chains only. Under each unique CDR3 protein, matching rows form one entry showing the most common genes and DNA. The sample records almost 500,000 distinct CDR3 sequences, under 15% of which are singletons. Around 6.1% of the sample belongs to the ten largest clones. The sample here was PBMCs from the stem cell graft donor, taken from the stem cell graft. These receptors were obtained from a human donor who donated a stem cell graft to a child with combined immunodeficiency.

Regarding this clonotype: A read error may be the cause here, since a much bigger clone is one base away. The chain links TRBV6-1 to TRBJ1-1; TRBD1 aligns across 9 bases. Germline CDR1 and CDR2: MNHNS and SASEGT. V was clipped by 5 bases and J by 0 bases; unmatched bases: 1. This CDR3 has 14 amino acids. In DNA form, the CDR3 reads TGTGCCAGCAGTCGGACAGGGGTGAACACTGAAGCTTTCTTT. Translated: CASSRTGVNTEAFF.

The table lists this clonotype with many counts. The chain employs TRBV9 and TRBJ2-5, with 8 bases matching TRBD2. V was clipped by 1 base and J by 1 base; unmatched bases: 6. This CDR3 is 16 amino acids long. The germline V gene encodes CDR1 SGDLS and CDR2 YYNGEE. The CDR3 coding sequence is TGTGCCAGCAGCGTACTAACTAGCGGCCCCCAAGAGACCCAGTACTTC. Encoded protein: CASSVLTSGPQETQYF.

Notes on this clonotype: With a far larger clone one base away, a read error is the likely cause. The chain couples TRBV7-3 to TRBJ2-7; 7 positions match TRBD2. This CDR3 is 14 amino acids long. Germline V gives CDR1 SGHTA, CDR2 FQGTGA. The CDR3 nucleotides are TGTGCCAGCAGCTTAAGCGGGAGCTCCTACGAGCAGAACTTC. This gives the protein CASSLSGSSYEQNF.

The chain carries TRBV9 and TRBJ2-7, with D tentatively TRBD1 or TRBD2 (5 bases each). Germline V lookup: CDR1 SGDLS, CDR2 YYNGEE. Trimming took off 0 bases at V and 0 bases at J, with 10 bases between the two ends. The CDR3 sequence is 15 residues long. For the CDR3, the DNA is TGTGCCAGCAGCGTAGAAGAGGGGAGCTCCTACGAGCAGTACTTC. This gives the protein CASSVEEGSSYEQYF.

The chain is built from TRBV9 and TRBJ2-2, with 13 bases fitting TRBD2. Germline V gene data show CDR1 as SGDLS and CDR2 as YYNGEE. The CDR3 covers 16 residues. V lost 4 bases to trimming and J lost 5 bases; unmatched junction nucleotides: 5. As DNA, the CDR3 is TGTGCCAGCAGCCCCTCGGGACTAGCGGGGACCGGGGAGCTGTTTTTT. It yields the protein CASSPSGLAGTGELFF.

The chain couples TRBV2 to TRBJ1-1; TRBD1 aligns across 7 bases. Germline assignment: CDR1 SNHLY and CDR2 FYNNEI. Germline trimming cut 5 bases from V and 7 bases from J; bases unmatched to any gene: 22. The CDR3 runs to 18 residues. The CDR3 spells CASSLARQGETFLNEAFF. In nucleotides, the CDR3 is TGTGCCAGCAGTTTAGCGCGCCAGGGGGAGACATTTCTCAATGAAGCTTTCTTT.

The table lists this clonotype with many counts. The chain employs TRBV20-1 and TRBJ2-4; D is possibly TRBD1 (6 bases). V was cut by 4 bases and J by 4 bases, with 11 bases left in between. CDR3 length: 13 amino acids. Per the germline V gene, CDR1 is DFQATT and CDR2 is SNEGSKA (reference sequence). The CDR3 coding sequence is TGCAGTGCTATAACAGGGTATAAAAACATTCAGTACTTC. Translation: CSAITGYKNIQYF.

The gene calls are TRBV20-1 and TRBJ2-7; D remains ambiguous. Trimming took off 6 bases at V and 6 bases at J, with 15 bases between the two ends. This CDR3 has 12 residues. CDR1 is DFQATT, CDR2 SNEGSKA, per germline (reference sequence). The DNA for the CDR3 is TGCAGTGCCGGGCCATTCAGAATCGAGCAGTACTTC. Its protein is CSAGPFRIEQYF.

This chain joins TRBV12-3 or TRBV12-4 and TRBJ1-5; 8 bases align to TRBD1. The CDR3 has 15 amino acids. With 7 bases clipped from V and 5 bases from J, the junction kept 10 bases outside the gene matches. CDR3 nucleotide sequence: TGTGCCAGCACCGCCGGGACAGGTTACCATCAGCCCCAGCATTTT. It specifies CASTAGTGYHQPQHF.

The V gene is TRBV7-7, the J gene TRBJ2-1, with D hard to call. V was clipped by 3 bases and J by 5 bases, with 11 bases between them. CDR1 is SSHAT, CDR2 FNYEAQ, per germline (reference sequence). This CDR3 contains 14 residues. The CDR3 DNA follows: TGTGCCAGCAGCTTCGGACGGTCCGACAATGAGCAGTTCTTC. It is translated as CASSFGRSDNEQFF.

In this sample, this clonotype turned up many times. V gene TRBV6-5 combines with J gene TRBJ1-1; the D gene is possibly TRBD1 (5 bases). V lost 6 bases to trimming and J lost 6 bases, with 23 bases between them. Germline CDR1 and CDR2: MNHEY and SVGAGI. The CDR3 contains 16 residues. The CDR3 protein is CASSSDRGDSSSEAFF. The DNA of the CDR3 is TGTGCCAGCAGCTCCGATAGAGGGGATAGCAGCTCTGAAGCTTTCTTT.

This clonotype was observed a few times. The chain couples TRBV29-1 to TRBJ2-2; possible D gene TRBD2, 5 bases. Germline V lookup: CDR1 SQVTM, CDR2 ANQGSEA. CDR3 length: 14 amino acids. The V gene lost 1 base and the J gene lost 7 bases, with 13 bases spanning the gap. The CDR3 sequence is CSVEGGLFGGELFF. CDR3 nucleotide sequence: TGCAGCGTTGAAGGCGGGCTTTTTGGCGGGGAGCTGTTTTTT.

J is TRBJ2-3 and V is TRBV5-1, with 11 bases identical to TRBD2. Looked up from germline, CDR1 is SGHRS and CDR2 is YFSETQ. V was pared by 0 bases and J by 4 bases, with 10 bases of the junction left unmatched. The CDR3 length is 18 residues. The CDR3 protein is CASSLVTSGSYKADTQYF. The CDR3 nucleotides read TGCGCCAGCAGCTTGGTTACTAGCGGGAGTTATAAGGCAGATACGCAGTATTTT.

Only a few counts were recorded for this clonotype. The chain employs TRBV24-1 and TRBJ2-7, with D maybe TRBD2 (5 bases). Germline CDR1 is KGHDR and CDR2 is SFDVKD. V was trimmed by 1 base and J by 0 bases, leaving 15 bases between them. The CDR3 runs to 17 residues. Here the CDR3 reads CATSDLLEGSFSYEQYF. CDR3 nucleotide sequence: TGTGCCACCAGTGATTTACTTGAGGGCAGTTTCTCCTACGAGCAGTACTTC.

This rearrangement joins TRBV28 to TRBJ2-5; D is tentatively TRBD1 or TRBD2 (6 bases each). The CDR3 spans 15 residues. The germline V and J ends were trimmed by 5 bases and 4 bases, with 17 bases remaining between them. The germline gives CDR1 MDHEN, CDR2 SYDVKM. The CDR3 loop reads CASSASRGRGETQYF. CDR3 DNA: TGTGCCAGCAGTGCGTCCCGGGGGCGAGGAGAGACCCAGTACTTC.

This clonotype has only a few counts. Compared with germline, one end of the junction differs, possibly owing to a read error. V and J are TRBV9 and TRBJ1-1; D remains ambiguous. The CDR3 consists of 13 residues. CDR1 and CDR2 from the germline V gene are SGDLS and YYNGEE. In DNA form, the CDR3 reads TGTGCCAGCAGCGTAGACGTGAACGCTGAAGCTTTCTTT. It encodes CASSVDVNAEAFF.

This clonotype was seen a single time. The chain carries TRBV12-3 or TRBV12-4 and TRBJ2-1, with 14 bases aligning to TRBD2. CDR3 length: 18 residues. The ends lost 3 bases at V and 5 bases at J; junction bases unmatched: 9. DNA of the CDR3: TGTGCCAGCAGTTTGGGGACTAGCGGGAGCGTCTTCCACAATGAGCAGTTCTTC. This gives the protein CASSLGTSGSVFHNEQFF.

This clonotype has a handful of counts. The CDR3 DNA follows: TGTGCCAGCAGCTTCGGGGCTTTGGAGACCCAGTACTTC. This codes for CASSFGALETQYF. The V and J genes are TRBV5-6 and TRBJ2-5, with D perhaps given as TRBD1 or TRBD2 (5 bases each). Germline V CDR1 and CDR2: SGHDT, YYEEEE. There are 13 residues in the CDR3. Trimming removed 2 bases from V and 5 bases from J, with 10 bases in between. Looking up the rest from reference TRBV5-6 and TRBJ2-5 gives the full variable domain: DAGVTQSPTHLIKTRGQQVTLRCSPKSGHDTVSWYQQALGQGPQFIFQYYEEEERQRGNFPDRFSGHQFPNYSSELNVNALLLGDSALYLCASSFGALETQYFGPGTRLLVL.

A few counts support this clonotype. The V and J genes are TRBV15 and TRBJ2-6; unclear D gene. Per germline, CDR1 LNHNV and CDR2 YYDKDF (reference sequence). Trimming removed 4 bases from V and 2 bases from J, with 12 bases in between. The CDR3 sequence is 16 residues long. CDR3: CATSNPRPPGANVLTF. CDR3 DNA sequence: TGTGCCACCAGCAATCCCAGGCCCCCTGGGGCCAACGTCCTGACTTTC. Full variable domain (rest looked up from reference TRBV15 and TRBJ2-6): DAMVIQNPRYQVTQFGKPVTLSCSQTLNHNVMYWYQQKSSQAPKLLFHYYDKDFNNEADTPDNFQSRRPNTSFCFLDIRSPGLGDTAMYLCATSNPRPPGANVLTFGAGSRLTVL.

The table lists this clonotype with a count of one. The chain combines TRBV5-1 with TRBJ1-1, with TRBD1 matching 7 bases. After removal of 4 bases from V and 5 bases from J, the junction contained 5 bases not matched to a gene. The CDR3 has 13 amino acids. Germline lookup yields CDR1 SGHRS and CDR2 YFSETQ. CDR3 coding DNA: TGCGCCAGCAGCCCCACAGGGGTAACTGAAGCTTTCTTT. It encodes CASSPTGVTEAFF.

The chain recombines TRBV6-5 with TRBJ1-5, with D possibly TRBD1 on 5 matching bases. This CDR3 spans 15 amino acids. Germline CDR1 reads MNHEY; CDR2 reads SVGAGI. Trimming removed 8 bases from V and 0 bases from J, with 14 bases in between. The CDR3 DNA is TGTGCCAGCCGTATGGGGCACCTTAGCAATCAGCCCCAGCATTTT. Its translation: CASRMGHLSNQPQHF.

This clonotype has a handful of counts. V usage is TRBV20-1 and J usage is TRBJ1-2; D might be TRBD1 (5 bases). This CDR3 comprises 11 residues. The germline V and J ends were trimmed by 8 bases and 8 bases, with 15 bases remaining between them. The germline V gene encodes CDR1 DFQATT and CDR2 SNEGSKA (reference sequence). The chain's CDR3 is CSTFRGLGYTF. As DNA, the CDR3 is TGCAGTACATTCCGGGGGTTAGGCTACACCTTC.

This clonotype was found a few times. The chain links TRBV6-5 to TRBJ2-1; perhaps TRBD1 as D (6 bases). Germline CDR1 MNHEY, CDR2 SVGAGI. V was clipped by 0 bases and J by 0 bases, with 9 bases between them. This CDR3 has 16 residues. This CDR3 reads CASSYSRQVSYNEQFF. In nucleotides, the CDR3 is TGTGCCAGCAGTTACTCCCGACAGGTCTCCTACAATGAGCAGTTCTTC.

CDR3 in DNA: TGTGCCAGCAGCCAAGAACCGGACCTCTCCTACGAGCAGTACTTC. This translates into CASSQEPDLSYEQYF. The gene calls are TRBV4-2 and TRBJ2-7, with no clear D. Germline V gene sequence: CDR1 LGHNA, CDR2 YNFKEQ. The V end lost 0 bases, the J end lost 0 bases, and 9 bases lay between the germline ends. The length of the CDR3 is 15 residues.

In its sample, this clonotype was seen a few times. The chain employs TRBV9 and TRBJ2-2; 7 nucleotides line up with TRBD1. Germline V gene lookup returns CDR1 SGDLS and CDR2 YYNGEE. J lost 7 bases, V lost 1 base, and 10 bases had no gene match. The CDR3 is 16 amino acids. This CDR3 is CASSVSLIQGNGELFF. As DNA, the CDR3 is TGTGCCAGCAGCGTATCCTTAATACAGGGGAACGGGGAGCTGTTTTTT.

The chain combines TRBV5-1 with TRBJ1-2; 7 bases match TRBD1. This CDR3 is 16 amino acids long. V trimming: 2 bases; J trimming: 3 bases; junction bases outside the gene matches: 10. Looked up from germline, CDR1 is SGHRS and CDR2 is YFSETQ. The CDR3 nucleotides read TGCGCCAGCAGCTTCTTCGACAGGGCTCAAGACTATGGCTACACCTTC. Amino acids: CASSFFDRAQDYGYTF.

This clonotype was found many times. V and J are TRBV28 and TRBJ1-5; 8 bases are shared with TRBD1. Germline loops: CDR1 MDHEN, CDR2 SYDVKM. This CDR3 spans 16 amino acids. The J segment lost 5 bases and the V segment lost 8 bases, leaving 14 bases of the junction unmatched. The chain's CDR3 is CASRAGIQGAHQPQHF. In DNA, the CDR3 is TGTGCCAGCCGTGCGGGGATTCAGGGGGCCCATCAGCCCCAGCATTTT.

This clonotype was seen only a few times. V and J are TRBV2 and TRBJ1-5, with TRBD1 matching over 8 bases. Germline V gene sequence: CDR1 SNHLY, CDR2 FYNNEI. This CDR3 comprises 15 residues. With V trimmed by 4 bases and J by 2 bases, 4 bases remained unmatched. The CDR3 sequence is CASSGDRIGNQPQHF. The CDR3 DNA is TGTGCCAGCAGTGGGGACAGGATAGGCAATCAGCCCCAGCATTTT.

The chain recombines TRBV9 with TRBJ1-4; 7 bases match TRBD1. Trimming at V came to 5 bases and at J to 4 bases, leaving 5 bases not matched to a gene. The CDR3 length is 14 residues. Per germline, CDR1 SGDLS and CDR2 YYNGEE. CDR3 in amino acids: CASSRQGLNEKLFF. CDR3 nucleotides: TGTGCCAGCAGTCGACAGGGCCTTAATGAAAAACTGTTTTTT.

V is TRBV6-5 and J is TRBJ1-6; no firm D call. In germline, CDR1 is MNHEY, CDR2 SVGAGI. Trimming removed 7 bases from V and 5 bases from J, with 6 bases in between. The CDR3 spans 12 residues. CDR3 in DNA: TGTGCCAGCACTCGAGATAATTCACCCCTCCACTTT. Translating it yields CASTRDNSPLHF.